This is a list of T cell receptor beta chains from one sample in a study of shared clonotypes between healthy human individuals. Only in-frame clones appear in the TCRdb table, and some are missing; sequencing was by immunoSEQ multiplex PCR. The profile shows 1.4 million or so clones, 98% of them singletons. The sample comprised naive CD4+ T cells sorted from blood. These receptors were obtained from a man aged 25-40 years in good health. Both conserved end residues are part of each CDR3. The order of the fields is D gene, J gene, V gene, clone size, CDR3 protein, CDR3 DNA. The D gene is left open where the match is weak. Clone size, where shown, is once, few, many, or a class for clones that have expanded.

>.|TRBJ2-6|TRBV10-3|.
CAISDPPGSGANVLTF
TGTGCCATCAGTGACCCTCCAGGCTCTGGGGCCAACGTCCTGACTTTC
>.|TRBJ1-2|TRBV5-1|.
CASAPEGLYGYTF
TGCGCCAGCGCTCCTGAGGGATTGTACGGCTACACCTTC
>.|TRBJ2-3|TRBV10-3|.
CAISSDPTDTQYF
TGTGCCATCTCATCCGATCCCACAGATACGCAGTATTTT
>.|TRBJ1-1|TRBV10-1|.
CASSPKWQPEAFF
TGCGCCAGCAGTCCAAAGTGGCAGCCTGAAGCTTTCTTT
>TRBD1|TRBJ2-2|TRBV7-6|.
CASSLRPPGTGIGGELFF
TGTGCCAGCAGCCTTAGGCCCCCCGGGACAGGGATCGGCGGGGAGCTGTTTTTT
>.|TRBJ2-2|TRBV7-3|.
CASSLTGELFF
TGTGCCAGCAGCTTAACAGGGGAGCTGTTTTTT
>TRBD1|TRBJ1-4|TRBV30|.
CAWSVWGQGDEKLFF
TGTGCCTGGAGTGTTTGGGGACAGGGGGACGAAAAACTGTTTTTT
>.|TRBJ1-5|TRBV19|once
CASSINGDIGNQPQHF
TGTGCCAGTAGTATCAATGGGGATATAGGCAATCAGCCCCAGCATTTT
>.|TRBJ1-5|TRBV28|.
CASSPPRDISPISKNQPQHF
TGTGCCAGCAGTCCCCCTCGGGACATCAGCCCCATCTCAAAGAATCAGCCCCAGCATTTT
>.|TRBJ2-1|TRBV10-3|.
CAIRAQQGVLSNEQFF
TGTGCCATCAGGGCCCAACAGGGTGTACTGAGCAATGAGCAGTTCTTC